The next 9 T cell receptor beta chains were all read from a single sample in a study of T cells expressing NK-cell markers. TCRdb reprocessed the 5' RACE reads, keeping one entry per CDR3 protein, no DNA. Its table lists roughly 280,000 distinct CDR3 sequences. Source material: blood T cells: a sorted CD56 or NKG2C T cell subset, CD4+ or CD8+ T cells, or bulk PBMC T cells (not recorded which). Receptor source: a man aged 18-30 years in good health.

The chain carries TRBV7-9 and TRBJ2-2; with no DNA, the TCRdb D assignment of TRBD1 cannot be verified. Per germline, CDR1 SEHNR and CDR2 FQNEAQ (reference sequence). This CDR3 contains 13 residues. CDR3 sequence reads: CASSEKGGGELFF.

The J gene is TRBJ1-5, the V gene TRBV19; TCRdb reports TRBD1, a call that lacks DNA to check it against. Germline-derived CDR1 and CDR2 are LNHDA and SQIVND (reference sequence). CDR3 length: 13 residues. The CDR3 loop reads CASSFQQGRSQHF.

The chain recombines TRBV7-3 with TRBJ1-1; with no DNA, the TCRdb D assignment of TRBD1 cannot be verified. The CDR3 is made up of 15 amino acids. Germline CDR1 reads SGHTA; CDR2 reads FQGTGA. CDR3 region: CASSPPLGKGTEAFF.

The chain recombines TRBV18 with TRBJ2-7. This CDR3 has 12 residues. Germline V lookup: CDR1 KGHSH, CDR2 LQKENI. This CDR3 is CASSANEYEQYF.

The chain recombines TRBV12-3 or TRBV12-4 with TRBJ2-1. The CDR3 loop spans 14 amino acids. The CDR3 region is CASSLRDSYNEQFF.

The rearrangement uses TRBV20-1 and TRBJ1-5. From germline, CDR1 is DFQATT and CDR2 SNEGSKA (reference sequence). This CDR3 is built from 13 residues. Here the CDR3 reads CSAAFGGNQPQHF.

This rearrangement joins TRBV10-3 to TRBJ2-7; TCRdb indicates TRBD2, and absent DNA this call remains unverified. From germline, CDR1 is ENHRY and CDR2 SYGVKD. The CDR3 has 14 amino acids. CDR3: CAISDGREGYEQYF.

This chain uses TRBV4-3 with TRBJ2-1; lacking DNA, the TRBD2 call made by TCRdb goes unchecked. This CDR3 comprises 16 residues. Per the germline V gene, CDR1 is LGHNA and CDR2 is YSLEER. This CDR3 is CASSQDRGSGISEQFF.

The chain couples TRBV4-3 to TRBJ2-1; TCRdb picks TRBD2, but there is no DNA to check that call. The germline gives CDR1 LGHNA, CDR2 YSLEER. This CDR3 comprises 15 residues. The CDR3 region is CASSQEASGNNEQFF.